This record covers a single T cell receptor (beta chain). As yet, its antigen is unknown. This specimen comes from a study of blood T cells in healthy people across ages. Study-wide results and caveats: Age advanced and TCR beta diversity per million T cells fell, roughly linearly.

This CDR3 is 13 amino acids long. Trimming pared 3 bases from V and 7 bases from J, leaving 12 bases between. Germline CDR1 reads LNHDA; CDR2 reads SQIVND (reference sequence). Per sample, no less than 5 micrograms of total RNA were extracted. Sample-barcoded 5' priming and a J-beta primer mix drove a second PCR of about 7 to 12 cycles. TCRdb re-derived calls from the 5' RACE reads in MiXCR, one entry per CDR3 protein. The sample has 850,000 to 950,000 distinct CDR3 sequences; about 30% are singletons. This TCR was sampled from a woman older than 75 in good health. The rearrangement uses TRBV19 and TRBJ1-2; D is perhaps TRBD1 (5 bases). The sequenced material came from blood. In DNA form, the CDR3 reads TGTGCCAGTAGTATTCCGCGGGACTCTGGCTACACCTTC. As protein: CASSIPRDSGYTF. Filled out from reference TRBV19 and TRBJ1-2, the complete variable domain reads DGGITQSPKYLFRKEGQNVTLSCEQNLNHDAMYWYRQDPGQGLRLIYYSQIVNDFQKGDIAEGYSVSREKKESFPLTVTSAQKNPTAFYLCASSIPRDSGYTFGSGTRLTVV.